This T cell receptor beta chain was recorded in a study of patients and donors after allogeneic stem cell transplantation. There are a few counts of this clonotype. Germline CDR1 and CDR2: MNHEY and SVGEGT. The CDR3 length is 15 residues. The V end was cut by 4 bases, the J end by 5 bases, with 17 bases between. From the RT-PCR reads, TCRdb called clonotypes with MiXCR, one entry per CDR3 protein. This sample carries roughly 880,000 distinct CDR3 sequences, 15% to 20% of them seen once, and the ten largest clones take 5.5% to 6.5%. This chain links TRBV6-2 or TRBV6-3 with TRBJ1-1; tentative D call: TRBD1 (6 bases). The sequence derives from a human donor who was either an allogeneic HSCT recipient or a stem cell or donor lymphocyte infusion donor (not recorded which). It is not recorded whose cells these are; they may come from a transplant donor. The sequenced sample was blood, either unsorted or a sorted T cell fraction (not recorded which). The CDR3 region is CASSLYRGASTEAFF. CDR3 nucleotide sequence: TGTGCCAGCAGTTTATATCGGGGGGCGTCTACTGAAGCTTTCTTT.